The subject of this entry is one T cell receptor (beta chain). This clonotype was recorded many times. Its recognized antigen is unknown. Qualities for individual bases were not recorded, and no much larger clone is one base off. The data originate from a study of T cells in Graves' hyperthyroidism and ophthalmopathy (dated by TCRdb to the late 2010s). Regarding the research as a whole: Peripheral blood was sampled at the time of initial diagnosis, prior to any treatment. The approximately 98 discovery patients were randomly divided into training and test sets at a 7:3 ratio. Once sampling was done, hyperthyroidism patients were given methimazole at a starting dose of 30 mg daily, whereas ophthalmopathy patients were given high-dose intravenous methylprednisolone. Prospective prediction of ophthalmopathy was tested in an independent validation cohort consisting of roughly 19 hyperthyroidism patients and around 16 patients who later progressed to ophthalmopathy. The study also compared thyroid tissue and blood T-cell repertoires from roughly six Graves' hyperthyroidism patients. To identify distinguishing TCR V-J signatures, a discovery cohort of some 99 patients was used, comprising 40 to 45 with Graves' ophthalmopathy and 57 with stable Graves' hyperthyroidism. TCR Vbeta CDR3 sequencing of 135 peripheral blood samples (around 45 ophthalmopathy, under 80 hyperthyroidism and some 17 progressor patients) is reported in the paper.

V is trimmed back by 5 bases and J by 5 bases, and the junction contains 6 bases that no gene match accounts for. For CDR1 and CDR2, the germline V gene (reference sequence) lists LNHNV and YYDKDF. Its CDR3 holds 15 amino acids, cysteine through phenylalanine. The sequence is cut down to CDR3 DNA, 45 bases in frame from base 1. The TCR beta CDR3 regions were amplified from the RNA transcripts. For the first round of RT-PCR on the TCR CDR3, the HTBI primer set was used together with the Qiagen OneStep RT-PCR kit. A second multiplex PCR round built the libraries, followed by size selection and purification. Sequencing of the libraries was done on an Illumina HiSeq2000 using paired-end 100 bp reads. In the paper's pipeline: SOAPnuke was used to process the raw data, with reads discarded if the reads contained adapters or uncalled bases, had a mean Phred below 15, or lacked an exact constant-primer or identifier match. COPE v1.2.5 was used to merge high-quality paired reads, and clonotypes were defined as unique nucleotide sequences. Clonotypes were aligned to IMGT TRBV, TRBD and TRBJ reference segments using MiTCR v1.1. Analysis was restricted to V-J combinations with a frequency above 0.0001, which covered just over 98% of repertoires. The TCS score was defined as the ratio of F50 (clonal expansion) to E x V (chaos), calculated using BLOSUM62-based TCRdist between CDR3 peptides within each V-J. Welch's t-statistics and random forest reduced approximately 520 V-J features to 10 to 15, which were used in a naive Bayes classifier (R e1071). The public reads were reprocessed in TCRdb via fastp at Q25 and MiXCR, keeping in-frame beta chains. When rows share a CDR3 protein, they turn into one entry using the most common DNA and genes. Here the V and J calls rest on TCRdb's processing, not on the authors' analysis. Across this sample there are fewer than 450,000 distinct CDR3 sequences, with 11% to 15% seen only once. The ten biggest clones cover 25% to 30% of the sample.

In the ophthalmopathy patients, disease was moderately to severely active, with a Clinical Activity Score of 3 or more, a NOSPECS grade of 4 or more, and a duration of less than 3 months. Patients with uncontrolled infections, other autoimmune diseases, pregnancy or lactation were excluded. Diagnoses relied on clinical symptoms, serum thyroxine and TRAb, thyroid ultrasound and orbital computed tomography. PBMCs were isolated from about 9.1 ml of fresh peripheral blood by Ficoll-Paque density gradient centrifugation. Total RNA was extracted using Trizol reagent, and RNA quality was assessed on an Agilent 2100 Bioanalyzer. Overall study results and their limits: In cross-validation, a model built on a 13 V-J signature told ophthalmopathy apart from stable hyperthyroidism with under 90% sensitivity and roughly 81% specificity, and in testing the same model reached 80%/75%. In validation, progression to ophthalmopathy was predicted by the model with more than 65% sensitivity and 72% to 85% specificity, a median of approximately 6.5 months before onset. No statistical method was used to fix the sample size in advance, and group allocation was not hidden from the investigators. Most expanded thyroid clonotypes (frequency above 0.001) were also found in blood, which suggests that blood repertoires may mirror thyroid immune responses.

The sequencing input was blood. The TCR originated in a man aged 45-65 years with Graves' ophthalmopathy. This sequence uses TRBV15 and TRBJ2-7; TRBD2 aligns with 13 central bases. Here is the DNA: TGTGCCACCAGCCGGGGGACTAGCGGGAACAACGAGCAGTACTTC. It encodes CATSRGTSGNNEQYF.